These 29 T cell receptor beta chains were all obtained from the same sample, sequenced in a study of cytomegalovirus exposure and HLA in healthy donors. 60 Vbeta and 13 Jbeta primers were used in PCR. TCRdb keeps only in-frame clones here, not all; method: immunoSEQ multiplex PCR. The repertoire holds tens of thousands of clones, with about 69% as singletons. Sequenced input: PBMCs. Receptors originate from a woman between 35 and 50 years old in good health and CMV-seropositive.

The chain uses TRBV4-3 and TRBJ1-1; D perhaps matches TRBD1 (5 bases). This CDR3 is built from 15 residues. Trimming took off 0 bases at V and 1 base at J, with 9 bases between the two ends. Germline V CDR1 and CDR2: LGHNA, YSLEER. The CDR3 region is CASSQEPTGNTEAFF. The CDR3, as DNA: TGCGCCAGCAGCCAAGAACCCACAGGGAACACTGAAGCTTTCTTT.

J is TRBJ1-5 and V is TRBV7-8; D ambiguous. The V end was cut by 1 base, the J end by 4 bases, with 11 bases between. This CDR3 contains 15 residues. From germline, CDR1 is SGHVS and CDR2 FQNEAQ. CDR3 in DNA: TGTGCCAGCAGCTTAGGGCAGGTTGTAAATCAGCCCCAGCATTTT. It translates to CASSLGQVVNQPQHF.

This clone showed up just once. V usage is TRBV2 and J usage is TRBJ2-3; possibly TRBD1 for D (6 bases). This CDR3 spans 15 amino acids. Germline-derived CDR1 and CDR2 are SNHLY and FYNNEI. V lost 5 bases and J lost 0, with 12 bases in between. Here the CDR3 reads CASSSGTTSTDTQYF. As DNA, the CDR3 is TGTGCCAGCAGTTCCGGGACAACTAGCACAGATACGCAGTATTTT.

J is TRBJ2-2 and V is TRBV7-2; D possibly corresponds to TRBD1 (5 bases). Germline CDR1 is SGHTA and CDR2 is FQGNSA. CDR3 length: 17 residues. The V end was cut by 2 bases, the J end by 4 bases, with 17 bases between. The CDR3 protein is CASSLRGSQISTGELFF. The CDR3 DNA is TGTGCCAGCAGCTTAAGGGGCAGCCAGATTTCCACCGGGGAGCTGTTTTTT.

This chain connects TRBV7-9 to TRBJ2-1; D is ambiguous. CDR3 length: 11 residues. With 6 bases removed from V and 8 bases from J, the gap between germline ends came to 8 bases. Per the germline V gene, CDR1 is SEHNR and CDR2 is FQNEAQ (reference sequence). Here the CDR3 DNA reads TGTGCCAGCAGGAACGGGTATGAGCAGTTCTTC. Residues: CASRNGYEQFF.

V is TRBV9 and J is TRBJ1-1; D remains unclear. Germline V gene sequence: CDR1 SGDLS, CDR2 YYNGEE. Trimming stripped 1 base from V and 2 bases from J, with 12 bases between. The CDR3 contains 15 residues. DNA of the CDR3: TGTGCCAGCAGCGTATTGGACGGAGGAAACACTGAAGCTTTCTTT. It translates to CASSVLDGGNTEAFF.

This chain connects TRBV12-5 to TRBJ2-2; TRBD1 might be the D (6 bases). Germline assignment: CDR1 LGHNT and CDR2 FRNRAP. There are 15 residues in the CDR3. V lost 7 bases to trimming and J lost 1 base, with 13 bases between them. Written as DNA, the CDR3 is TGTGCTAGTGCCCTTGTACAGGGGAACACCGGGGAGCTGTTTTTT. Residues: CASALVQGNTGELFF.

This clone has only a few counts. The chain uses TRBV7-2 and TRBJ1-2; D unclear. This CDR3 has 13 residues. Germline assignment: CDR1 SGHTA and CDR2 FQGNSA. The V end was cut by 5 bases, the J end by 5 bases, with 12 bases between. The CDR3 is CASSPGSFYGYTF. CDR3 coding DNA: TGTGCCAGCAGCCCCGGGTCCTTTTATGGCTACACCTTC. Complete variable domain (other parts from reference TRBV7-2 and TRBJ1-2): GAGVSQSPSNKVTEKGKDVELRCDPISGHTALYWYRQSLGQGLEFLIYFQGNSAPDKSGLPSDRFSAERTGGSVSTLTIQRTQQEDSAVYLCASSPGSFYGYTFGSGTRLTVV.

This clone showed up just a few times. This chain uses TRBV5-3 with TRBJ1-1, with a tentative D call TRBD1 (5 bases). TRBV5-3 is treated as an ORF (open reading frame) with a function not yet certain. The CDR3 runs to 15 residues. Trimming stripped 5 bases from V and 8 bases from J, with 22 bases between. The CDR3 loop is CARRTPREEGLEAFF. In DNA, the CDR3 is TGTGCCAGAAGAACCCCCCGTGAGGAGGGGCTAGAAGCTTTCTTT.

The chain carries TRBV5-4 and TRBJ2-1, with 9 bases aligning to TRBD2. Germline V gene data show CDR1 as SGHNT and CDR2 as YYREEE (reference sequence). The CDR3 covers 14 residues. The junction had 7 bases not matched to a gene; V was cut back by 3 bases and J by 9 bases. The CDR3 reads CASSSGLAVGEQFF. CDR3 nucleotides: TGTGCCAGCAGCTCGGGACTAGCCGTCGGTGAGCAGTTCTTC.

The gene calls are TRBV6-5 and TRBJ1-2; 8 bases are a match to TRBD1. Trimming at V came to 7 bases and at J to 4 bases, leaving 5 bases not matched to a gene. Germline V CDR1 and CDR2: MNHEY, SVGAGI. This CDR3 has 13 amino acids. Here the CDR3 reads CASTLTGGYGYTF. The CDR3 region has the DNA TGTGCCAGCACCTTAACAGGGGGCTATGGCTACACCTTC.

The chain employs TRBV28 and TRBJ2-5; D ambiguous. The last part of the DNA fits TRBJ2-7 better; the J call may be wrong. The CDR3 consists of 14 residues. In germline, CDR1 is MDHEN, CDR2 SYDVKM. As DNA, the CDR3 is TGTGCCAGCAGTTTATCTGATCAACCCTACGAGCAGTACTTC. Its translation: CASSLSDQPYEQYF.

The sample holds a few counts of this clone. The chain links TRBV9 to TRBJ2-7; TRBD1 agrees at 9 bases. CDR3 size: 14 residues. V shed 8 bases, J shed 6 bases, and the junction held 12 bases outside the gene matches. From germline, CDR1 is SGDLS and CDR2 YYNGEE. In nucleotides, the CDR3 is TGTGCCAGTGGGATCCGGGACAGGGTCGGCGAGCAGTACTTC. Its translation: CASGIRDRVGEQYF.

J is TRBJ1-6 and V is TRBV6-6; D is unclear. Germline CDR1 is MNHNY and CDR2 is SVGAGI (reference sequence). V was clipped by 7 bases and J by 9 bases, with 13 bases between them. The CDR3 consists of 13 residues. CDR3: CASTLASGSPLHF. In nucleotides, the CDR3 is TGTGCCAGCACCTTAGCGTCCGGTTCACCCCTCCACTTT.

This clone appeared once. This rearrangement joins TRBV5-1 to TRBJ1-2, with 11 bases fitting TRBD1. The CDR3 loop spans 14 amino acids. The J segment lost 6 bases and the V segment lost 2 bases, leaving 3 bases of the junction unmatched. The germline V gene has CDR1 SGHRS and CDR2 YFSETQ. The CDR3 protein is CASSFGTGGDGYTF. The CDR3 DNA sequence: TGCGCCAGCAGCTTCGGGACAGGGGGAGATGGCTACACCTTC.

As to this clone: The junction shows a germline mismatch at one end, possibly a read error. The CDR3 loop reads CVSSLRQDRQQETQYF. Written as DNA, the CDR3 is TGTGTCAGCAGTTTACGACAAGACAGACAACAAGAGACCCAGTACTTC. The gene calls are TRBV27 and TRBJ2-5; tentatively, D is TRBD1 (5 bases). Per germline, CDR1 MNHEY and CDR2 SMNVEV (reference sequence). This CDR3 region has 16 residues.

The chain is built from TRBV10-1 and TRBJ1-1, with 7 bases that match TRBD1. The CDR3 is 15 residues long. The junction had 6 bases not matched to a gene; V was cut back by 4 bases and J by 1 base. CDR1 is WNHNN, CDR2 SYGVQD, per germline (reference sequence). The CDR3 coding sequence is TGCGCCAGCAGTGGGACAGGCGGAAAGAACACTGAAGCTTTCTTT. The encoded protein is CASSGTGGKNTEAFF.

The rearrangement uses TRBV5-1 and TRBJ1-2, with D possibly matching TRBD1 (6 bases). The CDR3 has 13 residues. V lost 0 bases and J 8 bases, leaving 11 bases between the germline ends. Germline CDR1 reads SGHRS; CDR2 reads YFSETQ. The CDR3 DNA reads TGCGCCAGCAGCTTGGGTCAGGGGAGCGGCTACACCTTC. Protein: CASSLGQGSGYTF.

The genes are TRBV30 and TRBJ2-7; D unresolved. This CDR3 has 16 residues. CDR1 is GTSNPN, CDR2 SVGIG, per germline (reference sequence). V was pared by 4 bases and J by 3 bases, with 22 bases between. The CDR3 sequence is CAWTDSSSIPFYEQYF. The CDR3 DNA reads TGTGCCTGGACAGATTCGTCCTCAATACCGTTCTACGAGCAGTACTTC. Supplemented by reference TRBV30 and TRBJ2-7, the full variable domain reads SQTIHQWPATLVQPVGSPLSLECTVEGTSNPNLYWYRQAAGRGLQLLFYSVGIGQISSEVPQNLSASRPQDRQFILSSKKLLLSDSGFYLCAWTDSSSIPFYEQYFGPGTRLTVT.

The CDR3 DNA sequence: TGTGCCAGCAGTCGTGGGACAGGGGGTTCCTACGAGCAGTACTTC. It codes for CASSRGTGGSYEQYF. V and J are TRBV9 and TRBJ2-7, with TRBD1 identical over 11 bases. V was pared by 5 bases and J by 1 base, with 5 bases of the junction left unmatched. The CDR3 is 15 amino acids. Germline loops: CDR1 SGDLS, CDR2 YYNGEE.

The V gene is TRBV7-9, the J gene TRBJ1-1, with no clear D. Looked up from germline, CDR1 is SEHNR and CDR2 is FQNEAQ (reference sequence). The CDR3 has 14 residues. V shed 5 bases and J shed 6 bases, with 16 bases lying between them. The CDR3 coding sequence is TGTGCCAGCAGCCTAATTCGGGAGGAGGCTGAAGCTTTCTTT. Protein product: CASSLIREEAEAFF.

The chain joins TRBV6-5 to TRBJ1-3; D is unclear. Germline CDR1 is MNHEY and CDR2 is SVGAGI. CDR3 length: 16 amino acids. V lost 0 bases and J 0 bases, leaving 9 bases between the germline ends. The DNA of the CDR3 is TGTGCCAGCAGTTACTCGAGCACTTTCTCTGGAAACACCATATATTTT. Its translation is CASSYSSTFSGNTIYF.

CDR3 protein: CASSPRTGWSLGAYTEAFF. Here the CDR3 DNA reads TGTGCCAGCAGCCCTAGGACAGGGTGGTCTTTGGGTGCATACACTGAAGCTTTCTTT. The chain couples TRBV27 to TRBJ1-1; 8 bases match TRBD1. The V gene end was trimmed by 6 bases and the J gene end by 3 bases; junction bases not matched to a gene: 21. This CDR3 is 19 amino acids long. Germline-derived CDR1 and CDR2 are MNHEY and SMNVEV (reference sequence).

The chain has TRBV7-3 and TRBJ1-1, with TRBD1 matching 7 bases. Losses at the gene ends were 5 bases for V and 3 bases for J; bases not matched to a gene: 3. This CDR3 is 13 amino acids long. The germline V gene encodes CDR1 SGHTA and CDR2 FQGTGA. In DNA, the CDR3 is TGTGCCAGCAGCCTCGACAGGGACACTGAAGCTTTCTTT. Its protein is CASSLDRDTEAFF. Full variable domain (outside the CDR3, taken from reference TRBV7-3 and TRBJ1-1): GAGVSQTPSNKVTEKGKYVELRCDPISGHTALYWYRQSLGQGPEFLIYFQGTGAADDSGLPNDRFFAVRPEGSVSTLKIQRTERGDSAVYLCASSLDRDTEAFFGQGTRLTVV.

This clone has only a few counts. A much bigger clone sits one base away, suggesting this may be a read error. In DNA, the CDR3 is TGTGCCAGCTATGAGGGAGGAGAGACCCAGTACTTC. Translated: CASYEGGETQYF. The rearrangement links TRBV6-5 to TRBJ2-5; possibly TRBD2 for D (6 bases). The length of the CDR3 is 12 residues. Germline assignment: CDR1 MNHEY and CDR2 SVGAGI. Trimming took off 8 bases at V and 4 bases at J, with 11 bases between the two ends.

The CDR3 reads CASSLEGGPYNEQFF. CDR3 nucleotides: TGTGCCAGCAGCTTAGAGGGAGGGCCCTACAATGAGCAGTTCTTC. J is TRBJ2-1 and V is TRBV13; TRBD2 matches 7 bases. Germline V gene lookup returns CDR1 PRHDT and CDR2 FYEKMQ (reference sequence). The CDR3 covers 15 residues. The ends lost 1 base at V and 2 bases at J; junction bases unmatched: 2.

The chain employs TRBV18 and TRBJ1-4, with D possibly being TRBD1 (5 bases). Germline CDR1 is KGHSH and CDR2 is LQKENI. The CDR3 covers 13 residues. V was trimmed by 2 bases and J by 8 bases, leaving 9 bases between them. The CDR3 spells CASSPGAGEKLFF. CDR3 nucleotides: TGTGCCAGCTCACCAGGGGCGGGGGAAAAACTGTTTTTT. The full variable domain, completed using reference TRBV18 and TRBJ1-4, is NAGVMQNPRHLVRRRGQEARLRCSPMKGHSHVYWYRQLPEEGLKFMVYLQKENIIDESGMPKERFSAEFPKEGPSILRIQQVVRGDSAAYFCASSPGAGEKLFFGSGTQLSVL.

CDR3 bases: TGTGCCAGCAGCTTAGTCTCTAGCGGGGGCGGAAGCACAGATACGCAGTATTTT. Its protein is CASSLVSSGGGSTDTQYF. The chain carries TRBV7-2 and TRBJ2-3; 10 bases map to TRBD2. This CDR3 is 18 amino acids long. Unmatched junction bases numbered 7, after V lost 1 base and J lost 0 bases. Germline CDR1 SGHTA, CDR2 FQGNSA.

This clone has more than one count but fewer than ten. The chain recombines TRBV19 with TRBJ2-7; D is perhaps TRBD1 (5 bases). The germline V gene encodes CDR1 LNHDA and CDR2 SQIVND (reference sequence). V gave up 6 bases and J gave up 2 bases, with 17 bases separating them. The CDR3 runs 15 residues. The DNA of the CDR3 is TGTGCCAGTAGCCCCAGCCCAAGGGGTCCCTACGAGCAGTACTTC. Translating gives CASSPSPRGPYEQYF.